These 18 T cell receptor beta chains originate from one sample sequenced in a study of T-cell reconstitution after alpha-beta-depleted transplantation in children (dated by TCRdb to about 2016). The treatment or condition label of this sample denotes: allogeneic hematopoietic cell transplantation with graft depleted of TCRalphabeta T cells and CD19 B cells. The library was prepared using PCR. Sequencing instrument: Illumina HiSeq 2500. TCR libraries were prepared with molecular barcoding, using unique molecular identifiers to normalize TCRbeta repertoire quantification. Through fastp at Q25 and MiXCR, TCRdb rebuilt clones from the public reads, retaining in-frame beta chains. When rows share a CDR3 protein, they turn into one entry using the most common DNA and genes. The sample table contains 600,000 or so distinct CDR3 sequences; only one count was recorded for around 23% of them. The top ten clonotypes cover roughly 15% of the sample.

The source was PBMCs, mostly from graft donor cells, collected 360 days after TCRalphabeta/CD19-depleted stem cell transplant. The receptors were gathered from a boy younger than two who had a stem cell transplant for acute myeloid leukemia, so the T cells may come from the graft donor.

This clonotype was observed at least ten times. The CDR3 reads CSVRWPAQETQYF. CDR3 sequence (DNA): TGCAGCGTCAGATGGCCGGCACAAGAGACCCAGTACTTC. The chain recombines TRBV29-1 with TRBJ2-5; D not certain. There are 13 residues in the CDR3. Trimming left V 6 bases short and J 2 bases short, with 13 bases between. Germline CDR1 is SQVTM and CDR2 is ANQGSEA.

This clonotype was seen more than once but under ten times. V and J are TRBV20-1 and TRBJ2-7; 10 nucleotides line up with TRBD1. Germline CDR1 and CDR2: DFQATT and SNEGSKA (reference sequence). The CDR3 runs to 13 residues. The trim removed 5 bases at V and 6 bases at J, leaving 7 bases unmatched. The CDR3 DNA is TGCAGTGCTGACGACAGGGGGCTAGGCGAGCAGTACGTC. Translation gives CSADDRGLGEQYV.

As concerns this clonotype: A junction end diverges from the germline sequence, so it may reflect a read error. The chain employs TRBV20-1 and TRBJ1-1; D might be TRBD1 (6 bases). Germline V gives CDR1 DFQATT, CDR2 SNEGSKA (reference sequence). This CDR3 region has 13 residues. Here the CDR3 reads CSASKGGYTEAFF. The CDR3 DNA reads TGCAGTGCTAGCAAGGGGGGGTACACCGAAGCTTTCTTT.

This chain connects TRBV15 to TRBJ2-5; unclear D gene. Trimming removed 1 base at V and 3 bases at J, with 9 bases between. Germline V gene lookup returns CDR1 LNHNV and CDR2 YYDKDF (reference sequence). This CDR3 comprises 14 residues. The CDR3, as DNA: TGTGCCACCAGCAGAGTCGCATTAGAAGAGACCCAGTACTTC. Its translation is CATSRVALEETQYF.

This chain connects TRBV3-1 to TRBJ1-2; weak D call: TRBD1 (5 bases). The V and J ends lost 3 bases and 4 bases respectively, with 9 bases between them. Germline loops: CDR1 LGHDT, CDR2 YNNKEL (reference sequence). This CDR3 is 13 amino acids long. CDR3 residues: CASSHRVGYGYTF. DNA for the CDR3: TGTGCCAGCAGCCACAGGGTAGGCTATGGCTACACCTTC.

As regards this clonotype: A read error may account for a junction end that differs from germline. The V gene is TRBV18, the J gene TRBJ2-7; D gene ambiguous. Germline values: CDR1 KGHSH, CDR2 LQKENI. There are 16 residues in the CDR3. This chain's CDR3 is CASPPEVWPLSYEQYF. CDR3 bases: TGTGCCAGCCCACCAGAAGTTTGGCCCCTCTCCTACGAGCAGTACTTC. Filled out from reference TRBV18 and TRBJ2-7, the complete variable domain reads NAGVMQNPRHLVRRRGQEARLRCSPMKGHSHVYWYRQLPEEGLKFMVYLQKENIIDESGMPKERFSAEFPKEGPSILRIQQVVRGDSAAYFCASPPEVWPLSYEQYFGPGTRLTVT.

This chain connects TRBV7-2 to TRBJ2-2; 8 bases line up with TRBD2. The V gene end was trimmed by 0 bases and the J gene end by 3 bases; junction bases not matched to a gene: 6. Germline V CDR1 and CDR2: SGHTA, FQGNSA. The CDR3 runs 17 residues. Written as DNA, the CDR3 is TGTGCCAGCAGCTTAGCGCTAGCAGCGGGGGACACCGGGGAGCTGTTTTTT. Its protein product is CASSLALAAGDTGELFF.

This clonotype was seen more than once but under ten times. J is TRBJ2-7 and V is TRBV20-1, with TRBD1 matching 7 bases. Germline CDR1 reads DFQATT; CDR2 reads SNEGSKA (reference sequence). The CDR3 extends over 14 amino acids. V lost 3 bases and J lost 4; bases outside the gene matches: 9. CDR3 sequence reads: CSARGRQGLYEQYF. DNA of the CDR3: TGCAGTGCTAGGGGCCGACAGGGTTTATACGAGCAGTACTTC.

This sequence joins TRBV6-1 and TRBJ2-3; 7 bases are shared with TRBD2. Trimming took 6 bases from V and 0 from J; bases not matched to a gene: 12. The V gene's germline CDR1 is MNHNS and CDR2 SASEGT. The CDR3 loop spans 17 amino acids. Here the CDR3 reads CASRIRFGGTSTDTQYF. The CDR3 bases are TGTGCCAGCAGGATTAGGTTCGGGGGGACTAGCACAGATACGCAGTATTTT.

V gene TRBV20-1 combines with J gene TRBJ1-2; D is unclear. V shed 7 bases and J shed 3 bases, with 12 bases lying between them. Per the germline V gene, CDR1 is DFQATT and CDR2 is SNEGSKA (reference sequence). This CDR3 has 12 residues. The CDR3 DNA is TGCAGTGTTTTGGGCATGGACTATGGCTACACCTTC. Its translation is CSVLGMDYGYTF.

This clonotype appeared a few times. V is TRBV24-1 and J is TRBJ1-1; D not resolved. The germline V gene encodes CDR1 KGHDR and CDR2 SFDVKD. V dropped 6 bases and J dropped 1 base, with 11 bases sitting between them. The CDR3 is 14 residues long. The CDR3 bases are TGTGCCACCAGTACTCACGGACGGAACACTGAAGCTTTCTTT. It codes for CATSTHGRNTEAFF.

The chain is built from TRBV5-1 and TRBJ1-1; TRBD1 might be the D (6 bases). CDR1 is SGHRS and CDR2 is YFSETQ in the germline V gene. The CDR3 sequence is 17 residues long. V lost 0 bases and J 6 bases, leaving 21 bases between the germline ends. The CDR3 reads CASSLGVQGLGTPEAFF. CDR3 in DNA: TGCGCCAGCAGCTTGGGGGTTCAGGGGCTCGGGACTCCTGAAGCTTTCTTT.

The V and J genes are TRBV12-3 or TRBV12-4 and TRBJ1-2; TRBD1 matches 7 bases. Trimming at V came to 8 bases and at J to 4 bases, leaving 4 bases not matched to a gene. The CDR3 has 12 amino acids. CDR3 residues: CASSGGSYGYTF. CDR3 DNA sequence: TGTGCCAGCTCAGGGGGTAGCTATGGCTACACCTTC.

This clonotype was seen a few times. The chain couples TRBV5-4 to TRBJ2-1; 9 nucleotides line up with TRBD1. Per the germline V gene, CDR1 is SGHNT and CDR2 is YYREEE (reference sequence). V lost 5 bases, J lost 0 bases, and 6 bases stayed unmatched. The CDR3 loop spans 16 amino acids. CDR3: CASRYDRGSSYNEQFF. The CDR3 region has the DNA TGTGCCAGCAGGTATGACAGGGGGAGCTCCTACAATGAGCAGTTCTTC.

The J gene is TRBJ2-7, the V gene TRBV28, with a tentative D call TRBD1 (7 bases). Trimming cost V 4 bases and J 3 bases, with 16 bases left between them. Germline CDR1 MDHEN, CDR2 SYDVKM. The CDR3 sequence is 15 residues long. The CDR3 is CASSSGAGGIYEQYV. The CDR3, as DNA: TGTGCCAGCAGTTCTGGGGCAGGGGGGATCTACGAGCAGTACGTC.

The chain is built from TRBV29-1 and TRBJ2-5; 9 nucleotides line up with TRBD1. J lost 5 bases, V lost 6 bases, and 16 bases had no gene match. Germline V gene sequence: CDR1 SQVTM, CDR2 ANQGSEA. The CDR3 is 16 residues long. DNA of the CDR3: TGCAGCGTCCCTATCCCGACGGGGACAGGGAGGGAGACCCAGTACTTC. Translating gives CSVPIPTGTGRETQYF.

The chain couples TRBV4-3 to TRBJ2-1; TRBD1 matches at 7 bases. This CDR3 is built from 15 residues. The V and J ends lost 3 bases and 4 bases, in that order; junction bases with no gene match: 6. Germline loops: CDR1 LGHNA, CDR2 YSLEER. DNA of the CDR3: TGCGCCAGCAGCCAGCGACCGGGACAGTACAATGAGCAGTTCTTC. This codes for CASSQRPGQYNEQFF.

V is TRBV10-1 and J is TRBJ2-3; D unresolved. This CDR3 contains 13 residues. CDR1 is WNHNN and CDR2 is SYGVQD in the germline V gene (reference sequence). The germline V and J ends were trimmed by 4 bases and 5 bases, with 10 bases remaining between them. The CDR3 DNA is TGCGCCAGCAGTGGTGGTTGGGGAGATACGCAGTATTTT. Its translation: CASSGGWGDTQYF.